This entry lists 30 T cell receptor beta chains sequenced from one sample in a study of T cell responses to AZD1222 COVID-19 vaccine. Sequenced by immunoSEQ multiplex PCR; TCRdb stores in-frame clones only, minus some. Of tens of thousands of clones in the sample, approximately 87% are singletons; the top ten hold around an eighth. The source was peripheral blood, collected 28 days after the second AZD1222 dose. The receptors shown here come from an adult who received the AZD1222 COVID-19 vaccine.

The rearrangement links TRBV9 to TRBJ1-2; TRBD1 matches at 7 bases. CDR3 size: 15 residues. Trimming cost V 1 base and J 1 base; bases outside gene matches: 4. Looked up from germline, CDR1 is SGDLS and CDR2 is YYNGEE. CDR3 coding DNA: TGTGCCAGCAGCGTATTCAGGGGGGGTAACTATGGCTACACCTTC. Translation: CASSVFRGGNYGYTF. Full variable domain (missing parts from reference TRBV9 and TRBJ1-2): DSGVTQTPKHLITATGQRVTLRCSPRSGDLSVYWYQQSLDQGLQFLIQYYNGEERAKGNILERFSAQQFPDLHSELNLSSLELGDSALYFCASSVFRGGNYGYTFGSGTRLTVV.

The CDR3 is CASRLGQSIAQETQYF. Written as DNA, the CDR3 is TGTGCCAGCAGACTAGGTCAGAGTATAGCTCAAGAGACCCAGTACTTC. This chain connects TRBV7-9 to TRBJ2-5; a weak D match, TRBD2 (5 bases). CDR3 length: 16 amino acids. The V end was cut by 6 bases, the J end by 2 bases, with 19 bases between. Germline CDR1 is SEHNR and CDR2 is FQNEAQ (reference sequence). Combining the CDR3 with reference TRBV7-9 and TRBJ2-5 gives the whole variable domain DTGVSQNPRHKITKRGQNVTFRCDPISEHNRLYWYRQTLGQGPEFLTYFQNEAQLEKSRLLSDRFSAERPKGSFSTLEIQRTEQGDSAMYLCASRLGQSIAQETQYFGPGTRLLVL.

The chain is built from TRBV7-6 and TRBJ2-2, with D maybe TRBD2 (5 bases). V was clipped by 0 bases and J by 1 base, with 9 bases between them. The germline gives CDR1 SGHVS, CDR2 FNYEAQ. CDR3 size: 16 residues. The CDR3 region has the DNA TGTGCCAGCAGCTTAGCGGGAGTGGTGAACACCGGGGAGCTGTTTTTT. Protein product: CASSLAGVVNTGELFF.

This CDR3 reads CASSFYREGDEQYF. The CDR3 coding sequence is TGTGCCAGCAGCTTTTACAGGGAAGGGGACGAGCAGTACTTC. The chain employs TRBV7-9 and TRBJ2-7, with a tentative D call TRBD1 (6 bases). CDR3 length: 14 residues. Trimming took off 3 bases at V and 5 bases at J, with 14 bases between the two ends. From germline, CDR1 is SEHNR and CDR2 FQNEAQ (reference sequence).

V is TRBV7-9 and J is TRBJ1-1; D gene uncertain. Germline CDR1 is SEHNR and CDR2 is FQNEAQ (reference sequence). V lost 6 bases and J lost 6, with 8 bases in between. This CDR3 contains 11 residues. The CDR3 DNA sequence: TGTGCCAGCAGACCGGACGCTGAAGCTTTCTTT. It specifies CASRPDAEAFF.

CDR3 in amino acids: CASGRMYYGYTF. The CDR3 DNA reads as TGTGCCAGCGGACGGATGTACTATGGCTACACCTTC. V and J are TRBV5-8 and TRBJ1-2, with no clear D. Per the germline V gene, CDR1 is SGHTS and CDR2 is YDEGEE. Trimming pared 7 bases from V and 3 bases from J, leaving 10 bases between. This CDR3 is 12 amino acids long.

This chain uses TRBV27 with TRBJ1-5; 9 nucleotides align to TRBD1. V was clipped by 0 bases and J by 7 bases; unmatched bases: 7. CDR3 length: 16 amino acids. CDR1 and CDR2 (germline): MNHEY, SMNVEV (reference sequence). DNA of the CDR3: TGTGCCAGCAGTTTATCACCGGGACAGGGTAGACAGCCCCAGCATTTT. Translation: CASSLSPGQGRQPQHF.

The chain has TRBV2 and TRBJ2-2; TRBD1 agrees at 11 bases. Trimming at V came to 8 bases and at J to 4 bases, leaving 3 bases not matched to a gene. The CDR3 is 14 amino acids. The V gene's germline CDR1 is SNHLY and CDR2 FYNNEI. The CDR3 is CASWDRGTTGELFF. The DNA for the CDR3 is TGTGCCAGCTGGGACAGGGGGACCACCGGGGAGCTGTTTTTT.

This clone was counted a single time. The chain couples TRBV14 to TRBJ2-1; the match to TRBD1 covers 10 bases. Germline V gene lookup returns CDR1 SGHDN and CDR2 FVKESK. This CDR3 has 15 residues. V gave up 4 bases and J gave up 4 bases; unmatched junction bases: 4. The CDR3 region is CASSPPGQGYNEQFF. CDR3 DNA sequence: TGTGCCAGCAGCCCTCCGGGACAGGGGTACAATGAGCAGTTCTTC.

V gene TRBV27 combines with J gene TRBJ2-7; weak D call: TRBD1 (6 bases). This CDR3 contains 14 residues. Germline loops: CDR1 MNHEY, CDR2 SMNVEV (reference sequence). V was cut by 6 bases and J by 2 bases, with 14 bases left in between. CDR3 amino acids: CASSPQGTTYEQYF. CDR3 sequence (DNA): TGTGCCAGCAGCCCCCAGGGGACGACCTACGAGCAGTACTTC.

Here the CDR3 DNA reads TGTGCCAGCAGCCCAGCGGGGGGTAGCACAGATACGCAGTATTTT. Its protein product is CASSPAGGSTDTQYF. The rearrangement joins TRBV25-1 to TRBJ2-3; 9 nucleotides align to TRBD2. The CDR3 runs 15 residues. Trimming took 6 bases from V and 0 from J; bases not matched to a gene: 4. Germline V gives CDR1 MGHDK, CDR2 SYGVNS. The entire variable domain, with the rest obtained from reference TRBV25-1 and TRBJ2-3, is as follows: EADIYQTPRYLVIGTGKKITLECSQTMGHDKMYWYQQDPGMELHLIHYSYGVNSTEKGDLSSESTVSRIRTEHFPLTLESARPSHTSQYLCASSPAGGSTDTQYFGPGTRLTVL.

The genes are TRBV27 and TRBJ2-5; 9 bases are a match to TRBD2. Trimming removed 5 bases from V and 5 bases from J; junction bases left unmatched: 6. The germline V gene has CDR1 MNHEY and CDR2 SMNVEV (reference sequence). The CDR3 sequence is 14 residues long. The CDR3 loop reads CASSRSGSLETQYF. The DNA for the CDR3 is TGTGCCAGCAGTCGTAGCGGGAGTTTGGAGACCCAGTACTTC.

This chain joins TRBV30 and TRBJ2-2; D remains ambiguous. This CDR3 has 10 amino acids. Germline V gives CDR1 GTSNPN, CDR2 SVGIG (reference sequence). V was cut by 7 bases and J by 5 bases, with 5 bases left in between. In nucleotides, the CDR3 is TGTGCCTCTGATACCGGGGAGCTGTTTTTT. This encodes CASDTGELFF.

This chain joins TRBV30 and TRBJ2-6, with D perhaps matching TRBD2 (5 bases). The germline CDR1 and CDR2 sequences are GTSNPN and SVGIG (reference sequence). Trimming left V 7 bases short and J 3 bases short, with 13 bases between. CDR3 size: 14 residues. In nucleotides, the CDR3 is TGTGCCTCCAAGCGGTCGAATGGGGCCAACGTCCTGACTTTC. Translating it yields CASKRSNGANVLTF.

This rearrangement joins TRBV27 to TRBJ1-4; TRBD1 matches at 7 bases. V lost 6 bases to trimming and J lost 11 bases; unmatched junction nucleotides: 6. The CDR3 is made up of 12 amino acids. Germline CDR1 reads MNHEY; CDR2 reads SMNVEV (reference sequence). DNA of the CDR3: TGTGCCAGCAGCCAGACAGGGTTGAAACTGTTTTTT. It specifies CASSQTGLKLFF.

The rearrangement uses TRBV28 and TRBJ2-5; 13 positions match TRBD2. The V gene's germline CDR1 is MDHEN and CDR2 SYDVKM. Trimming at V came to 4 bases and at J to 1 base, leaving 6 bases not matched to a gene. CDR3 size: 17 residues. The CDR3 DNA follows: TGTGCCAGCAGTTCCTGGACTAGCGGGAGTACCCAAGAGACCCAGTACTTC. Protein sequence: CASSSWTSGSTQETQYF. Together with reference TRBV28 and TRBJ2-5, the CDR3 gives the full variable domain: DVKVTQSSRYLVKRTGEKVFLECVQDMDHENMFWYRQDPGLGLRLIYFSYDVKMKEKGDIPEGYSVSREKKERFSLILESASTNQTSMYLCASSSWTSGSTQETQYFGPGTRLLVL.

Here the CDR3 DNA reads TGTGCCAGCACCTCGGACAGCGGAGGTGAGCAGTTCTTC. Protein sequence: CASTSDSGGEQFF. The V gene is TRBV12-3 or TRBV12-4, the J gene TRBJ2-1, with D perhaps matching TRBD1 (6 bases). This CDR3 has 13 amino acids. Deletions cut 7 bases from V and 9 bases from J, with 16 bases between.

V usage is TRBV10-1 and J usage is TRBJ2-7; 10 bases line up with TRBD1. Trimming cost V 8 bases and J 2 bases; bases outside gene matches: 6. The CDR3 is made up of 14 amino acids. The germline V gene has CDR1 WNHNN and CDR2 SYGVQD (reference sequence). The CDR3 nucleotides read TGCGCCAGCGAAGGACAGGGGGTCACCTACGAGCAGTACTTC. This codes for CASEGQGVTYEQYF.

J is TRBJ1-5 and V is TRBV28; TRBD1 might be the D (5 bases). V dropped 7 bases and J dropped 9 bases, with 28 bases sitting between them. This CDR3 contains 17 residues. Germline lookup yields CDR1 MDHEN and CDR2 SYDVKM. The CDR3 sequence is CASTEIGGTAPVAPQHF. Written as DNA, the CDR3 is TGTGCCAGCACCGAAATTGGGGGGACCGCACCCGTGGCGCCCCAGCATTTT.

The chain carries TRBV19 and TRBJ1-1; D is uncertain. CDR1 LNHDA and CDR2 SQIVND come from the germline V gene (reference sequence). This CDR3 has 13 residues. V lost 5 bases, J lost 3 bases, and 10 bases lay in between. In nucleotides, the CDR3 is TGTGCCAGTAGTGAAACAGAATACACTGAAGCTTTCTTT. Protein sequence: CASSETEYTEAFF.

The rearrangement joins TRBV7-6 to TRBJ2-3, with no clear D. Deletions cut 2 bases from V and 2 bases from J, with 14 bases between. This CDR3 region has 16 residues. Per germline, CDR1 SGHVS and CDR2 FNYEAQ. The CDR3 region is CASSLSLATLTDTQYF. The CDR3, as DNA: TGTGCCAGCAGCTTAAGTCTTGCCACCCTCACAGATACGCAGTATTTT.

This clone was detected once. In DNA form, the CDR3 reads TGTGCCAGCAGCTTGGGGACAGGTTATGGCTACACCTTC. Translating gives CASSLGTGYGYTF. The genes are TRBV5-4 and TRBJ1-2; 7 nucleotides match TRBD1. Losses at the gene ends were 0 bases for V and 5 bases for J; bases not matched to a gene: 1. CDR3 size: 13 residues. The germline CDR1 and CDR2 sequences are SGHNT and YYREEE (reference sequence).

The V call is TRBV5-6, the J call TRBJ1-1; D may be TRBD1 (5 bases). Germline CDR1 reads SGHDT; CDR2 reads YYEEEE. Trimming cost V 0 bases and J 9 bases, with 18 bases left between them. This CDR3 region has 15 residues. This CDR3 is CASSLGATGGKKAFF. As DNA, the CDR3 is TGTGCCAGCAGCTTGGGAGCAACTGGGGGGAAGAAAGCTTTCTTT. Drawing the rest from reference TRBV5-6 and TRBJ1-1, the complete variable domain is DAGVTQSPTHLIKTRGQQVTLRCSPKSGHDTVSWYQQALGQGPQFIFQYYEEEERQRGNFPDRFSGHQFPNYSSELNVNALLLGDSALYLCASSLGATGGKKAFFGQGTRLTVV.

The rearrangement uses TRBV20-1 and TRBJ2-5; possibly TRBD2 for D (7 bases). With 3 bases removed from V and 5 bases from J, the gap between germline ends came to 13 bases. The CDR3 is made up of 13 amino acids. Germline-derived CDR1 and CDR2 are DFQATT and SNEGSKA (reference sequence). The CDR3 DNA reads TGCAGTGCTAGTGAGGGGGGGCTCGAGACCCAGTACTTC. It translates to CSASEGGLETQYF.

The CDR3 loop reads CASSQVNSPGQVDQPQHF. The CDR3 nucleotides are TGTGCCAGCAGCCAAGTCAATTCCCCGGGACAGGTGGATCAGCCCCAGCATTTT. This chain connects TRBV4-2 to TRBJ1-5; 8 nucleotides line up with TRBD1. Losses at the gene ends were 1 base for V and 5 bases for J; bases not matched to a gene: 13. CDR3 length: 18 amino acids. Looked up from germline, CDR1 is LGHNA and CDR2 is YNFKEQ.

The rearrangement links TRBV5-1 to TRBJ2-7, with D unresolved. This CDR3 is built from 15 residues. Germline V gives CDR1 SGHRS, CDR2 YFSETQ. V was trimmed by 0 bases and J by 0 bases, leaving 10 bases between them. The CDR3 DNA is TGCGCCAGCAGCTTGGTTCCGGAAAACTCCTACGAGCAGTACTTC. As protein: CASSLVPENSYEQYF.

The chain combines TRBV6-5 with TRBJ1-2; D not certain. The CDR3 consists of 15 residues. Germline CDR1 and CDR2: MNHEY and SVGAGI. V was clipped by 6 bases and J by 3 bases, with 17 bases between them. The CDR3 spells CASSQTGPGDYGYTF. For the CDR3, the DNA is TGTGCCAGCAGCCAAACCGGGCCCGGGGACTATGGCTACACCTTC.

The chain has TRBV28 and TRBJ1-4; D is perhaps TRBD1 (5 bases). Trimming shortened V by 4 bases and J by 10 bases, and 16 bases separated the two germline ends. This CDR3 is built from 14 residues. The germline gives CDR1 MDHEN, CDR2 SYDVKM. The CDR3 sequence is CASSWAGGSGKLFF. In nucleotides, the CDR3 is TGTGCCAGCAGTTGGGCGGGGGGGTCTGGAAAACTGTTTTTT. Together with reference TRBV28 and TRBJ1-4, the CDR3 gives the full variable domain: DVKVTQSSRYLVKRTGEKVFLECVQDMDHENMFWYRQDPGLGLRLIYFSYDVKMKEKGDIPEGYSVSREKKERFSLILESASTNQTSMYLCASSWAGGSGKLFFGSGTQLSVL.

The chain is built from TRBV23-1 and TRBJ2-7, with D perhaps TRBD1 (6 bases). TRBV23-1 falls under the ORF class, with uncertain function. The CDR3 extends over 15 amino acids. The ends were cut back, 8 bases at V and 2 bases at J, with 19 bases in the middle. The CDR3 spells CASAGHRARTYEQYF. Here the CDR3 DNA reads TGCGCCAGCGCAGGCCACAGGGCGAGGACCTACGAGCAGTACTTC.

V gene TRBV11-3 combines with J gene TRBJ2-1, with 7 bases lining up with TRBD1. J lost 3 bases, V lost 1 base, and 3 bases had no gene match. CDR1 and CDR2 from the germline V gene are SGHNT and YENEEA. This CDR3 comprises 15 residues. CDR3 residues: CASSLGGQLYNEQFF. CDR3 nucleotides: TGTGCCAGCAGCTTAGGGGGACAGCTCTACAATGAGCAGTTCTTC.